A selection of T cell receptor beta chains follows, all from one sample in a study of cytomegalovirus exposure and HLA in healthy donors. Sequencing was performed with immunoSEQ multiplex PCR; in TCRdb, only in-frame clones are kept and a portion is missing. The sample data list 190,000 or so clones. Sequenced sample: PBMCs. The receptors originated from a boy aged 5-17 years in good health and CMV-seronegative. The CDR3 runs from the conserved cysteine through the conserved F or W. A D gene is named only where the DNA matches it firmly.

D gene	J gene	V gene	CDR3 protein	CDR3 DNA
NA	TRBJ2-7	TRBV5-1	CASSLGRGLRFDFSYEQYF	TGCGCCAGCAGCTTGGGTAGGGGCCTTCGGTTCGACTTTTCCTACGAGCAGTACTTC
NA	TRBJ1-3	TRBV7-9	CASSLRGSGNTIYF	TGTGCCAGCAGCTTACGGGGCTCTGGAAACACCATATATTTT
NA	TRBJ1-2	TRBV27	CASSLGVDYGYTF	TGTGCCAGCAGTCTAGGGGTGGACTATGGCTACACCTTC
NA	TRBJ1-1	TRBV10-3	CAISESLQGPSNTEAFF	TGTGCCATCAGTGAGTCGCTACAGGGACCTTCGAACACTGAGGCTTTCTTT
NA	TRBJ1-1	TRBV5-1	CASSFPGEGTEAFF	TGCGCCAGCAGCTTCCCAGGGGAGGGCACTGAAGCTTTCTTT
NA	TRBJ2-3	TRBV29-1	CSVWRGRNTDTQYF	TGCAGCGTTTGGAGGGGCCGCAACACAGATACGCAGTATTTT
TRBD1	TRBJ2-1	TRBV7-3	CASSGGTGAWNEQFF	TGTGCCAGCAGCGGGGGGACAGGGGCTTGGAATGAGCAGTTCTTC
NA	TRBJ2-5	TRBV11-1	CASSPRWEPGTQYF	TGTGCCAGCAGCCCGAGGTGGGAGCCGGGGACCCAGTACTTC
TRBD2	TRBJ2-3	TRBV9	CASSPHTKGGAGGGTDTQCF	TGTGCCAGCAGCCCACATACCAAGGGGGGAGCGGGGGGGGGCACAGATACGCAGTGTTTT
TRBD1	TRBJ2-2	TRBV19	CASRDRGRANTGELFF	TGTGCCAGTCGGGACAGGGGGCGCGCGAACACCGGGGAGCTGTTTTTT
NA	TRBJ2-7	TRBV5-6	CASSPDFHEQYF	TGTGCCAGCAGCCCGGACTTTCACGAGCAGTACTTC